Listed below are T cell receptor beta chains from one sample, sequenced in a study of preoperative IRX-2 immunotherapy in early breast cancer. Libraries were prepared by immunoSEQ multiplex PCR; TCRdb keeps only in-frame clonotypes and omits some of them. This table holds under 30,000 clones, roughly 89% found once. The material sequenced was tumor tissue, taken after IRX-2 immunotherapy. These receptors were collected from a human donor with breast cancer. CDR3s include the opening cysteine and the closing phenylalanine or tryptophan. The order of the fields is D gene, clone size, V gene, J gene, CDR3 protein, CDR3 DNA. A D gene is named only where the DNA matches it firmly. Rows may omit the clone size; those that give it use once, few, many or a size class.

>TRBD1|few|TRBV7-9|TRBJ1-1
CASSPRTGGTEAFF
TGTGCCAGCAGCCCTCGGACAGGGGGCACTGAAGCTTTCTTT
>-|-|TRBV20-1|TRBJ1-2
CSGEANYGYTF
TGCAGTGGCGAAGCTAACTATGGCTACACCTTC
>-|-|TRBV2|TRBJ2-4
CASSGDSGAKNIQYF
TGTGCCAGCAGTGGTGACAGCGGGGCCAAAAACATTCAGTACTTC
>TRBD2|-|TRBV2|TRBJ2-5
CASSGRRGGQETQYF
TGTGCCAGCAGTGGGAGGCGGGGGGGCCAAGAGACCCAGTACTTC
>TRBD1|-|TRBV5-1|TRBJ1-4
CASKEGGHDEKLFF
TGCGCCAGCAAGGAAGGGGGCCATGATGAAAAACTGTTTTTT
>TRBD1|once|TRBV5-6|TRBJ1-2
CASSLAIGTGSYGYTF
TGTGCCAGCAGCTTGGCCATAGGGACAGGGTCCTATGGCTACACCTTC
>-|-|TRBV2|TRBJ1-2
CASSVGHVEGYTF
TGTGCCAGCAGTGTCGGCCACGTAGAGGGCTACACCTTC
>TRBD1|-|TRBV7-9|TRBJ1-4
CASSSNLRQGRNLIEKLFF
TGTGCCAGCAGCTCCAACTTAAGACAGGGCAGAAACTTAATTGAAAAACTGTTTTTT
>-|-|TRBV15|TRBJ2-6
CATSRDFGVSANVLTF
TGTGCCACCAGCAGAGATTTCGGGGTCAGCGCCAACGTCCTGACTTTC
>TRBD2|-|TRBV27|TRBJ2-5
CASSSLGREETQYF
TGTGCCAGCAGTTCATTGGGGAGGGAAGAGACCCAGTACTTC
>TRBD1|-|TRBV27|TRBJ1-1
CASSLSGQGVTEAFF
TGTGCCAGCAGTTTATCGGGTCAGGGGGTCACTGAAGCTTTCTTT
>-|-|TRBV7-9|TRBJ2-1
CASRMNTRYNEQFF
TGTGCCAGCAGGATGAACACTCGGTACAATGAGCAGTTCTTC
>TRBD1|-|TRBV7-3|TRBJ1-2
CASSLMGQGDGGYTF
TGTGCCAGCAGCTTAATGGGACAGGGGGACGGAGGCTACACCTTC
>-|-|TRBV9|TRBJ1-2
CASSVFSQMSSYTF
TGTGCCAGCAGCGTTTTTTCACAGATGTCAAGCTACACCTTC
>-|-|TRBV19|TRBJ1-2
CASSIGQSNGYTF
TGTGCCAGTAGTATCGGACAGTCGAATGGCTACACCTTC
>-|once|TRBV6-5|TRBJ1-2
CASSGRTDNYGYTF
TGTGCCAGCAGTGGTCGGACGGACAACTATGGCTACACCTTC
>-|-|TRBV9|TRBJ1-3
CASSVAGGAGNTIYF
TGTGCCAGCAGCGTCGCCGGGGGGGCAGGAAACACCATATATTTT
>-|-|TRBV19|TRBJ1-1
CASSFGAGRRAEAFF
TGTGCCAGTAGCTTTGGGGCGGGCCGGAGGGCTGAAGCTTTCTTT
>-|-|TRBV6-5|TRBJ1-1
CASSYWGTDTEAFF
TGTGCCAGCAGTTATTGGGGAACGGACACTGAAGCTTTCTTT
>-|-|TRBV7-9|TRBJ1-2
CASSPRTGYTF
TGTGCCAGCAGCCCCCGCACTGGCTACACCTTC
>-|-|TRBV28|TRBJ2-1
CASRLTGYNEQFF
TGTGCCAGCAGACTTACAGGGTACAATGAGCAGTTCTTC
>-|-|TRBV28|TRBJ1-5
CASSSGRLQINQPQHF
TGTGCCAGCAGTTCGGGGAGACTCCAGATCAATCAGCCCCAGCATTTT
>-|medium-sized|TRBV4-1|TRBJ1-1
CASSQDVGFGSRSVLNTEAFF
TGCGCCAGCAGCCAAGACGTGGGATTTGGGTCCCGATCCGTCTTGAACACTGAAGCTTTCTTT
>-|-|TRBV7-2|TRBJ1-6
CASSLVRDSPLHF
TGTGCCAGCAGCTTAGTCAGGGATTCACCCCTCCACTTT
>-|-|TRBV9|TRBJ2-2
CASSPGQNTGELFF
TGTGCCAGCAGCCCCGGACAGAACACCGGGGAGCTGTTTTTT
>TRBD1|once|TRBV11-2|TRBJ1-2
CASKPTGDASYGYTF
TGTGCCAGCAAACCCACAGGGGACGCCTCTTATGGCTACACCTTC
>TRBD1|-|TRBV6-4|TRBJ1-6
CASSITGQDIGPLHF
TGTGCCAGCAGTATTACGGGACAGGACATCGGACCCCTCCACTTT
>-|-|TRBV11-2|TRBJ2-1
CASSLNARGEDEQFF
TGTGCCAGCAGCTTGAACGCGCGGGGCGAAGATGAGCAGTTCTTC
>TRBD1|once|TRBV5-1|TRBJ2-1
CASSLGDRENGEQFF
TGCGCCAGCAGCTTAGGAGACAGGGAGAACGGGGAGCAGTTCTTC
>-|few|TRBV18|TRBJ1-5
CASSSQGPQPQHF
TGTGCCAGCTCCTCACAGGGCCCTCAGCCCCAGCATTTT
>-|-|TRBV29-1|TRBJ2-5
CSWGGEGETQYF
TGCAGCTGGGGGGGCGAGGGGGAGACCCAGTACTTC
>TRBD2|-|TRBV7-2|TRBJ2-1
CASSFGTSYNEQFF
TGTGCCAGCAGCTTCGGGACTAGCTACAATGAGCAGTTCTTC
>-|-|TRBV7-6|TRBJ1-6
CASRPGATYNSPLHF
TGTGCCAGCAGGCCAGGAGCCACCTATAATTCACCCCTCCACTTT
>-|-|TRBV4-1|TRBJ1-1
CASSQDTGRRRTEAFF
TGCGCCAGCAGCCAAGATACCGGCAGGAGACGGACTGAAGCTTTCTTT
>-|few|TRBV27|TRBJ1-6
CASSTGNSPLHF
TGTGCCAGCAGCACGGGGAATTCACCCCTCCACTTT
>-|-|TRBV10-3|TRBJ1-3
CAIRGSGNTIYF
TGTGCCATCCGGGGTTCTGGAAACACCATATATTTT
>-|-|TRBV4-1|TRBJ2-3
CASSQDRTSPFTDTQYF
TGCGCCAGCAGCCAAGATAGAACTAGCCCTTTCACAGATACGCAGTATTTT
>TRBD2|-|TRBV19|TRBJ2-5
CASSTGTSGGVTQYF
TGTGCCAGTAGTACCGGGACTAGCGGGGGGGTGACCCAGTACTTC
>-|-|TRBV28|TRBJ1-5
CASSLRGRRNQPQHF
TGTGCCAGCAGTTTAAGGGGTAGACGCAATCAGCCCCAGCATTTT
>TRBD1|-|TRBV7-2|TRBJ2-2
CASSQDRVNTGELFF
TGTGCCAGCAGCCAGGACAGGGTGAACACCGGGGAGCTGTTTTTT
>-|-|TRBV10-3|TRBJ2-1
CAISVGRGAHNEQFF
TGTGCCATCAGTGTCGGCAGGGGGGCTCACAATGAGCAGTTCTTC
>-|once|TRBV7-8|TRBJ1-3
CASSLGDSGNTIYF
TGTGCCAGCAGCTTAGGGGACTCAGGAAACACCATATATTTT
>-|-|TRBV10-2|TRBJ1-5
CASRGTGASNQPQHF
TGCGCCAGCAGGGGTACGGGAGCAAGCAATCAGCCCCAGCATTTT
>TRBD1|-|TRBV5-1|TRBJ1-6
CASSPSGTVSPLHF
TGCGCCAGCAGCCCATCCGGGACAGTTTCACCCCTCCACTTT
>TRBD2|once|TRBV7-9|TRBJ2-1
CASANGGNLWFF
TGTGCCAGCGCGAACGGGGGGAACCTCTGGTTCTTC
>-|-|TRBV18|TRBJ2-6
CASSPRNSNSGANVLTF
TGTGCCAGCTCACCACGGAACAGCAACTCTGGGGCCAACGTCCTGACTTTC
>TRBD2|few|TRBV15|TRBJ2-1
CATSRDGASGAEQFF
TGTGCCACCAGCAGAGATGGGGCTAGCGGGGCGGAGCAGTTCTTC
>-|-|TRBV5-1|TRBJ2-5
CASGLTATQETQYF
TGCGCCAGCGGCTTGACAGCTACCCAAGAGACCCAGTACTTC
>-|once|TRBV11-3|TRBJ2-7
CASSLGRLSYEQYF
TGTGCCAGCAGCTTGGGCAGGCTGTCCTACGAGCAGTACTTC
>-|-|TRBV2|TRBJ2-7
CASSETFLSGEQYF
TGTGCCAGCAGTGAGACTTTTTTAAGTGGGGAGCAGTACTTC
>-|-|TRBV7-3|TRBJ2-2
CASSPFGNTGELFF
TGTGCCAGCAGCCCCTTTGGGAACACCGGGGAGCTGTTTTTT
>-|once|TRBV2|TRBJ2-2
CASSEQGSGELFF
TGTGCCAGCAGTGAGCAGGGTTCCGGGGAGCTGTTTTTT
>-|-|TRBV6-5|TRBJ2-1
CASSRLTNYNEQFF
TGTGCCAGCAGCCGCCTGACAAACTACAATGAGCAGTTCTTC